The entry below describes one TCR beta chain. Its antigen is as yet unknown. Treatment specified: some 19 received Ad26.COV2.S at low or high dose, single or two shots; 5 received placebo; per-sample allocation not given. Sampling took place 63 days after the first vaccine or placebo injection. An adult donor aged 18-55 years was enrolled in Boston. The sample comes from a study of Ad26.COV2.S vaccination and SARS-CoV-2 variants. Study background: The vaccine Ad26.COV2.S was put into the muscle once, or twice with 56 days between. Overall study results and limits: Researchers reported similar non-spike TCR breadth in vaccine and placebo recipients. Reported findings describe substantial breadth in spike-specific CD8+ and CD4+ T cell responses following vaccination.

The V gene lost 3 bases and the J gene lost 7 bases, with 14 bases spanning the gap. Germline CDR1 SGDLS, CDR2 YYNGEE. This CDR3 spans 14 amino acids. The protocol was immunoSEQ multiplex PCR, while the TCRdb copy is restricted to in-frame clones and leaves out a portion. Of 350,000 to 500,000 clones in the sample, 80% to 90% were seen once. The specimen was peripheral blood, collected in a trial of Ad26.COV2.S vaccine versus placebo. The TCR originated in a person aged 18 to 59 who received the Ad26.COV2.S COVID-19 vaccine or a placebo. The chain has TRBV9 and TRBJ2-1; D may be TRBD1 or TRBD2 (5 bases each). The chain's CDR3 is CASSAWAGSNEQFF. The CDR3 nucleotides are TGTGCCAGCAGCGCCTGGGCAGGGAGTAATGAGCAGTTCTTC.